This is a list of T cell receptor beta chains from one sample in a study of blood T cells in healthy people across ages. Via MiXCR, TCRdb re-called the 5' RACE reads, giving one row per CDR3 protein. The table records hundreds of thousands of distinct CDR3 sequences, roughly 41% of them present only once. Sequencing used blood. Receptors originate from a woman aged 60-75 years in good health. The CDR3 runs from the conserved cysteine through the conserved F or W. The D gene is left open where the match is weak. A row's size may be missing; if present it is once, few, many or a size class.

j_call: TRBJ2-4; v_call: TRBV27; d_call: -; clone_size: few; cdr3_length: 15; cdr3_nt: TGTGCCAGCAGTTTATCATTAGCCTCCAAAAACATTCAGTACTTC; cdr3_aa: CASSLSLASKNIQYF
j_call: TRBJ2-3; v_call: TRBV20-1; d_call: TRBD1; clone_size: few; cdr3_length: 17; cdr3_nt: TGCAGTGCTAGATCCCCGGGACAGGCGACCGGGACAGATACGCAGTATTTT; cdr3_aa: CSARSPGQATGTDTQYF
j_call: TRBJ2-6; v_call: TRBV6-5; d_call: TRBD1; clone_size: -; cdr3_length: 16; cdr3_nt: TGTGCCAGCAGTTACTACAGGGGGCAGGGGGCCAACGTCCTGACTTTC; cdr3_aa: CASSYYRGQGANVLTF
j_call: TRBJ2-3; v_call: TRBV3-1; d_call: -; clone_size: -; cdr3_length: 12; cdr3_nt: TGTGCCAGCAGCCAACTACCAGATACGCAGTATTTT; cdr3_aa: CASSQLPDTQYF
j_call: TRBJ2-2; v_call: TRBV7-3; d_call: TRBD2; clone_size: -; cdr3_length: 16; cdr3_nt: TGTGCCAGCAGTCACAGCGGGGGGGCCGGCACCGGGGAGCTGTTTTTT; cdr3_aa: CASSHSGGAGTGELFF
j_call: TRBJ2-5; v_call: TRBV20-1; d_call: -; clone_size: -; cdr3_length: 15; cdr3_nt: TGCAGTGCTAGAGTCAGGCCCACCTTCGCCAATGAGCAGTACTTC; cdr3_aa: CSARVRPTFANEQYF
j_call: TRBJ2-7; v_call: TRBV5-5; d_call: -; clone_size: -; cdr3_length: 16; cdr3_nt: TGTGCCAGCACCTCCCCCTCGTCACAGGGTTGGTACGAGCAGTACTTC; cdr3_aa: CASTSPSSQGWYEQYF
j_call: TRBJ2-5; v_call: TRBV5-1; d_call: TRBD1; clone_size: -; cdr3_length: 14; cdr3_nt: TGCGCCAGCAGCACCGCCACAGGGGGAGAGACCCAGTACTTC; cdr3_aa: CASSTATGGETQYF
j_call: TRBJ2-1; v_call: TRBV7-2; d_call: -; clone_size: many; cdr3_length: 11; cdr3_nt: TGTGCCAGCAGCCCTGGACGGGAGCAGTTCTTC; cdr3_aa: CASSPGREQFF
j_call: TRBJ1-2; v_call: TRBV5-6; d_call: -; clone_size: -; cdr3_length: 14; cdr3_nt: TGTGCCAGCAGCTACCCAGGCGTGATTTATGGCTACACCTTC; cdr3_aa: CASSYPGVIYGYTF
j_call: TRBJ2-1; v_call: TRBV6-6; d_call: TRBD1; clone_size: -; cdr3_length: 15; cdr3_nt: TGCGCCAGCAGCCCGACAGGGGCGGGCTACAATGAGCAGTTCTTC; cdr3_aa: CASSPTGAGYNEQFF
j_call: TRBJ2-3; v_call: TRBV12-3/TRBV12-4; d_call: TRBD2; clone_size: once; cdr3_length: 15; cdr3_nt: TGTGCCAGCAGTGCACCCGGACTAGGAGCAGATACGCAGTATTTT; cdr3_aa: CASSAPGLGADTQYF
j_call: TRBJ2-7; v_call: TRBV29-1; d_call: -; clone_size: many; cdr3_length: 11; cdr3_nt: TGCAGCGTTGTGCATCTGTACGAGCAGTACTTC; cdr3_aa: CSVVHLYEQYF
j_call: TRBJ1-2; v_call: TRBV5-1; d_call: -; clone_size: -; cdr3_length: 13; cdr3_nt: TGCGCCAGCAGCTTAGATCCAGAGTATGGCTACACCTTC; cdr3_aa: CASSLDPEYGYTF
j_call: TRBJ2-3; v_call: TRBV5-6; d_call: TRBD2; clone_size: many; cdr3_length: 17; cdr3_nt: TGTGCCACCCACTCTAGCGGGAGGGCCGTTTTGACAGATACGCAGTATTTT; cdr3_aa: CATHSSGRAVLTDTQYF
j_call: TRBJ2-3; v_call: TRBV12-3/TRBV12-4; d_call: -; clone_size: few; cdr3_length: 11; cdr3_nt: TGTGCCAGCACCATAACAGATACGCAGTATTTT; cdr3_aa: CASTITDTQYF
j_call: TRBJ2-2; v_call: TRBV6-4; d_call: -; clone_size: few; cdr3_length: 13; cdr3_nt: TGTGCCAGCAGTGACACTAACACCGGGGAGCTGTTTTTT; cdr3_aa: CASSDTNTGELFF
j_call: TRBJ2-6; v_call: TRBV6-4; d_call: TRBD2; clone_size: -; cdr3_length: 17; cdr3_nt: TGTGCCAGCAGCCCCGGGACTACGCTCTCTGGGGCCAACGTCCTGACTTTC; cdr3_aa: CASSPGTTLSGANVLTF
j_call: TRBJ2-7; v_call: TRBV20-1; d_call: TRBD2; clone_size: -; cdr3_length: 15; cdr3_nt: TGCAGTGCGACCGTACTAGCGGGAGCAGTTTACGAGCAGTACTTC; cdr3_aa: CSATVLAGAVYEQYF
j_call: TRBJ2-3; v_call: TRBV5-1; d_call: TRBD2; clone_size: -; cdr3_length: 15; cdr3_nt: TGCGCCAGCAGCGTGAGGGGACTAACCGGAGAGACGCAGTATTTT; cdr3_aa: CASSVRGLTGETQYF
j_call: TRBJ2-1; v_call: TRBV7-3; d_call: -; clone_size: -; cdr3_length: 15; cdr3_nt: TGTGCCAGCAGCTCAACATTTGGAGCCTACAATGAGCAGTTCTTC; cdr3_aa: CASSSTFGAYNEQFF
j_call: TRBJ1-2; v_call: TRBV27; d_call: -; clone_size: few; cdr3_length: 14; cdr3_nt: TGTGCCAGCAGGGGACAAGGACATAGCTATGGCTACACCTTC; cdr3_aa: CASRGQGHSYGYTF
j_call: TRBJ2-1; v_call: TRBV5-1; d_call: -; clone_size: few; cdr3_length: 15; cdr3_nt: TGCGCCAGCAGCTCCGAAGGGGTGGGCTACAATGAGCAGTTCTTC; cdr3_aa: CASSSEGVGYNEQFF
j_call: TRBJ2-1; v_call: TRBV29-1; d_call: TRBD1; clone_size: -; cdr3_length: 14; cdr3_nt: TGCAGCGCTTGTACGAGACAGGGGGCCTGGGAGCAGTTCTTC; cdr3_aa: CSACTRQGAWEQFF
j_call: TRBJ1-5; v_call: TRBV20-1; d_call: TRBD1; clone_size: -; cdr3_length: 16; cdr3_nt: TGCAGTGCCATATCCGATGGGACAGGGTGGGACCAGCCCCAGCATTTT; cdr3_aa: CSAISDGTGWDQPQHF
j_call: TRBJ2-3; v_call: TRBV24-1; d_call: TRBD2; clone_size: -; cdr3_length: 17; cdr3_nt: TGTGCCACGGGACTAGCGGGAGGGCCTGGAAGCACAGATACGCAGTATTTT; cdr3_aa: CATGLAGGPGSTDTQYF
j_call: TRBJ2-1; v_call: TRBV12-3/TRBV12-4; d_call: TRBD2; clone_size: -; cdr3_length: 15; cdr3_nt: TGTGCCAGCAGTTCGACTAGCGGGGGGATCAATGAGCAGTTCTTC; cdr3_aa: CASSSTSGGINEQFF
j_call: TRBJ1-2; v_call: TRBV27; d_call: TRBD1; clone_size: few; cdr3_length: 13; cdr3_nt: TGTGCCAGCAGGAGGGCAGGGGGGGAGGGCTACACCTTC; cdr3_aa: CASRRAGGEGYTF
j_call: TRBJ2-3; v_call: TRBV5-5; d_call: TRBD2; clone_size: -; cdr3_length: 19; cdr3_nt: TGTGCCAGCAGCTCCCCGGGACTAGCGGGAGGGCTTGTCACAGATACGCAGTATTTT; cdr3_aa: CASSSPGLAGGLVTDTQYF
j_call: TRBJ1-4; v_call: TRBV2; d_call: TRBD1; clone_size: -; cdr3_length: 15; cdr3_nt: TGTGCCAGCAGTGGAAGTTCGACAGGGAGGGCAAAACTGTTTTTT; cdr3_aa: CASSGSSTGRAKLFF
j_call: TRBJ2-5; v_call: TRBV11-3; d_call: -; clone_size: -; cdr3_length: 13; cdr3_nt: TGTGCCAGCAGCTTAGGATATGCGGAGACCCAGTACTTC; cdr3_aa: CASSLGYAETQYF
j_call: TRBJ2-3; v_call: TRBV3-1; d_call: -; clone_size: -; cdr3_length: 20; cdr3_nt: TGTGCCAGCAGCCAACTTAGTATCGGGACACACTTTGGGGGTCCAGATACGCAGTATTTT; cdr3_aa: CASSQLSIGTHFGGPDTQYF
j_call: TRBJ2-3; v_call: TRBV14; d_call: -; clone_size: -; cdr3_length: 17; cdr3_nt: TGTGCCAGCAGCCAAGATCGGTTGGCTTTTAGCACAGATACGCAGTATTTT; cdr3_aa: CASSQDRLAFSTDTQYF
j_call: TRBJ2-5; v_call: TRBV6-1; d_call: TRBD1; clone_size: once; cdr3_length: 16; cdr3_nt: TGTGCCAGCAGTGAAGAAGGGGGACAGGGGAGCGAGACCCAGTACTTC; cdr3_aa: CASSEEGGQGSETQYF
j_call: TRBJ2-1; v_call: TRBV3-1; d_call: -; clone_size: -; cdr3_length: 14; cdr3_nt: TGTGCCAGCAGCCAAGACTGGAGCACAAATGAGCAGTTCTTC; cdr3_aa: CASSQDWSTNEQFF
j_call: TRBJ1-2; v_call: TRBV7-2; d_call: -; clone_size: few; cdr3_length: 16; cdr3_nt: TGTGCCAGCAGCTTAGGGCAGGGAGGCTGGGACTATGGCTACACCTTC; cdr3_aa: CASSLGQGGWDYGYTF
j_call: TRBJ2-4; v_call: TRBV14; d_call: -; clone_size: -; cdr3_length: 14; cdr3_nt: TGTGCCAGCAGCCAGGGGACTGGGGGTCAGATTCAGTACTTC; cdr3_aa: CASSQGTGGQIQYF
j_call: TRBJ2-1; v_call: TRBV9; d_call: -; clone_size: few; cdr3_length: 15; cdr3_nt: TGTGCCAGCAGCGTAGCTGTCGGGGGTTACAATGAGCAGTTCTTC; cdr3_aa: CASSVAVGGYNEQFF
j_call: TRBJ1-2; v_call: TRBV10-3; d_call: -; clone_size: few; cdr3_length: 16; cdr3_nt: TGTGCCATCAGTGACTTGTGGGGGAGCACTAACTATGGCTACACCTTC; cdr3_aa: CAISDLWGSTNYGYTF
j_call: TRBJ1-6; v_call: TRBV28; d_call: TRBD1; clone_size: -; cdr3_length: 14; cdr3_nt: TGTGCCAGCAGTAAGGACAGGCGGGGATCACCCCTCCACTTT; cdr3_aa: CASSKDRRGSPLHF
j_call: TRBJ2-1; v_call: TRBV7-9; d_call: TRBD2; clone_size: -; cdr3_length: 16; cdr3_nt: TGTGCCAGCAGCTTAGGGAGCGGGAGGGCCTTGAATGAGCAGTTCTTC; cdr3_aa: CASSLGSGRALNEQFF
j_call: TRBJ2-3; v_call: TRBV12-3/TRBV12-4; d_call: TRBD2; clone_size: -; cdr3_length: 14; cdr3_nt: TGTGCCAGCAGCCACCGACTAGCGGGAGAGGCGCAGTATTTT; cdr3_aa: CASSHRLAGEAQYF
j_call: TRBJ2-5; v_call: TRBV11-2; d_call: -; clone_size: -; cdr3_length: 14; cdr3_nt: TGTGCCAGCAGCGCACAATTCCCCCCGCTCGGACAGTACTTC; cdr3_aa: CASSAQFPPLGQYF
j_call: TRBJ1-2; v_call: TRBV20-1; d_call: -; clone_size: -; cdr3_length: 13; cdr3_nt: TGCAGTGCTAGAGTAGAAGGGGGCTATGGCTACACCTTC; cdr3_aa: CSARVEGGYGYTF
j_call: TRBJ1-1; v_call: TRBV24-1; d_call: -; clone_size: few; cdr3_length: 11; cdr3_nt: TGTGCCACCGGCAGGAACACTGAAGCTTTCTTT; cdr3_aa: CATGRNTEAFF
j_call: TRBJ2-7; v_call: TRBV28; d_call: TRBD1; clone_size: -; cdr3_length: 15; cdr3_nt: TGTGCCAGCAGTTTGATAACAGGGGGCATCTACGAGCAGTACTTC; cdr3_aa: CASSLITGGIYEQYF